One sample yielded the 21 T cell receptor beta chains listed below, sequenced in a study of cytomegalovirus exposure and HLA in healthy donors. The PCR used 60 Vbeta and 13 Jbeta primers. TCRdb keeps only in-frame clones here, not all; method: immunoSEQ multiplex PCR. The table lists about 200,000 clones, over 75% of them singletons. The sequenced material came from PBMCs. Receptor source: a girl aged 2 to 9 in good health and CMV-seronegative.

The chain joins TRBV11-2 to TRBJ2-3; TRBD1 matches 10 bases. The ends lost 3 bases at V and 14 bases at J; junction bases unmatched: 11. Germline V lookup: CDR1 SGHAT, CDR2 FQNNGV. The CDR3 length is 14 residues. The DNA for the CDR3 is TGTGCCAGCAGCTTGGGGACAGGGGCCATAGAGCGGTATTTT. As protein: CASSLGTGAIERYF. The full variable domain, completed using reference TRBV11-2 and TRBJ2-3, is EAGVAQSPRYKIIEKRQSVAFWCNPISGHATLYWYQQILGQGPKLLIQFQNNGVVDDSQLPKDRFSAERLKGVDSTLKIQPAKLEDSAVYLCASSLGTGAIERYFGPGTRLTVL.

The chain carries TRBV7-9 and TRBJ1-1, with no clear D. With 1 base removed from V and 2 bases from J, the gap between germline ends came to 11 bases. This CDR3 is built from 15 residues. Germline V gene data show CDR1 as SEHNR and CDR2 as FQNEAQ (reference sequence). The DNA of the CDR3 is TGTGCCAGCAGCTTAGTCCCGAGCCCCAACACTGAAGCTTTCTTT. This translates into CASSLVPSPNTEAFF.

This sequence joins TRBV30 and TRBJ2-1, with D possibly TRBD1 on 5 matching bases. Trimming left V 0 bases short and J 0 bases short, with 9 bases between. This CDR3 has 15 residues. Germline CDR1 is GTSNPN and CDR2 is SVGIG (reference sequence). The DNA of the CDR3 is TGTGCCTGGAGTGTAGGGGTCGGCTCCTACAATGAGCAGTTCTTC. Amino acids: CAWSVGVGSYNEQFF. The whole variable domain, remainder taken from reference TRBV30 and TRBJ2-1, is SQTIHQWPATLVQPVGSPLSLECTVEGTSNPNLYWYRQAAGRGLQLLFYSVGIGQISSEVPQNLSASRPQDRQFILSSKKLLLSDSGFYLCAWSVGVGSYNEQFFGPGTRLTVL.

This chain joins TRBV5-1 and TRBJ2-7; a possible D gene is TRBD1 (5 bases). Germline CDR1 reads SGHRS; CDR2 reads YFSETQ. V lost 1 base to trimming and J lost 3 bases, with 11 bases between them. There are 14 residues in the CDR3. The CDR3 DNA is TGCGCCAGCAGCTTGAGGCAGGGCAACTACGAGCAGTACTTC. This translates into CASSLRQGNYEQYF.

This chain uses TRBV15 with TRBJ1-2, with TRBD1 matching over 7 bases. The CDR3 covers 19 residues. The germline gives CDR1 LNHNV, CDR2 YYDKDF (reference sequence). The V gene end was trimmed by 5 bases and the J gene end by 1 base; junction bases not matched to a gene: 19. The CDR3 bases are TGTGCCACCAGCGGATACCTTGAGACAGGGACAGACTTTAACTATGGCTACACCTTC. It is translated as CATSGYLETGTDFNYGYTF. The full variable domain, completed using reference TRBV15 and TRBJ1-2, is DAMVIQNPRYQVTQFGKPVTLSCSQTLNHNVMYWYQQKSSQAPKLLFHYYDKDFNNEADTPDNFQSRRPNTSFCFLDIRSPGLGDTAMYLCATSGYLETGTDFNYGYTFGSGTRLTVV.

This clone was detected once. Other DNA sequences in the same sample also yield this CDR3. J is TRBJ1-1 and V is TRBV5-1; 9 bases map to TRBD1. V was clipped by 4 bases and J by 1 base; unmatched bases: 8. CDR3 size: 16 residues. Germline assignment: CDR1 SGHRS and CDR2 YFSETQ. The CDR3 DNA follows: TGCGCCAGCAGCCCACGGACAGGGGACTCGAACACTGAAGCTTTCTTT. Amino acid sequence: CASSPRTGDSNTEAFF.

The chain is built from TRBV25-1 and TRBJ2-1; D remains ambiguous. CDR3 size: 13 residues. The germline V gene encodes CDR1 MGHDK and CDR2 SYGVNS. Trimming removed 3 bases from V and 8 bases from J, with 11 bases in between. The CDR3, as DNA: TGTGCCAGCAGTGATGTCCCCAGGCATGAGCAGTTCTTC. It specifies CASSDVPRHEQFF.

The chain carries TRBV28 and TRBJ1-5, with D unresolved. The CDR3 sequence is 15 residues long. Per the germline V gene, CDR1 is MDHEN and CDR2 is SYDVKM. V was cut by 5 bases and J by 6 bases, with 17 bases left in between. Here the CDR3 DNA reads TGTGCCAGCAGTACGACGCTCGGGGATAGTCAGCCCCAGCATTTT. Amino acids: CASSTTLGDSQPQHF.

The chain recombines TRBV4-1 with TRBJ2-3, with D perhaps TRBD2 (7 bases). This CDR3 contains 17 residues. Trimming removed 4 bases at V and 4 bases at J, with 21 bases between. Germline CDR1 MGHRA, CDR2 YSYEKL. The CDR3 DNA follows: TGCGCCAGCAGCCCCCTCGGGGGGCAAGCATTGGCAGATACGCAGTATTTT. Residues: CASSPLGGQALADTQYF.

The chain carries TRBV5-4 and TRBJ2-7, with D possibly TRBD1 on 6 matching bases. The CDR3 runs 12 residues. The V gene lost 4 bases and the J gene lost 4 bases, with 9 bases spanning the gap. Germline CDR1 is SGHNT and CDR2 is YYREEE (reference sequence). CDR3 in amino acids: CASSRDTYEQYF. The CDR3 nucleotides are TGTGCCAGCAGCCGGGACACTTACGAGCAGTACTTC.

J is TRBJ1-2 and V is TRBV6-5; 9 bases are a match to TRBD1. The J segment lost 2 bases and the V segment lost 0 bases, leaving 1 base of the junction unmatched. Germline lookup yields CDR1 MNHEY and CDR2 SVGAGI. This CDR3 has 15 residues. CDR3 bases: TGTGCCAGCAGTTACTCAGGGACAGGGAACTATGGCTACACCTTC. This codes for CASSYSGTGNYGYTF.

This chain connects TRBV4-1 to TRBJ2-3, with 10 bases identical to TRBD2. CDR3 length: 13 amino acids. In germline, CDR1 is MGHRA, CDR2 YSYEKL. V was pared by 5 bases and J by 6 bases, with 2 bases of the junction left unmatched. CDR3: CASSLGLADTQYF. The CDR3, as DNA: TGCGCCAGCAGCTTGGGACTAGCGGATACGCAGTATTTT.

The V gene is TRBV9, the J gene TRBJ2-1; TRBD1 might be the D (6 bases). The CDR3 is 15 residues long. Germline values: CDR1 SGDLS, CDR2 YYNGEE. V was shortened by 4 bases and J by 3 bases, with 14 bases between the two germline ends. The CDR3 bases are TGTGCCAGCAGCCCCCGACAGGTGATCTACAATGAGCAGTTCTTC. Translated: CASSPRQVIYNEQFF.

This chain links TRBV11-3 with TRBJ2-3; 15 positions agree with TRBD2. Germline V lookup: CDR1 SGHNT, CDR2 YENEEA. The CDR3 spans 16 residues. The V segment lost 5 bases and the J segment 2 bases; nucleotides outside the gene matches: 2. The CDR3 reads CASSRTSGGVTDTQYF. In nucleotides, the CDR3 is TGTGCCAGCAGCCGGACTAGCGGGGGGGTCACAGATACGCAGTATTTT. The full variable domain, completed using reference TRBV11-3 and TRBJ2-3, is EAGVVQSPRYKIIEKKQPVAFWCNPISGHNTLYWYLQNLGQGPELLIRYENEEAVDDSQLPKDRFSAERLKGVDSTLKIQPAELGDSAVYLCASSRTSGGVTDTQYFGPGTRLTVL.

In this sample, this clone turned up once. This chain connects TRBV7-9 to TRBJ2-7; a weak D match, TRBD1 (6 bases). V gave up 1 base and J gave up 9 bases, with 10 bases separating them. The CDR3 consists of 12 residues. CDR1 is SEHNR, CDR2 FQNEAQ, per germline (reference sequence). CDR3 amino acids: CASSLGGLVQYF. In DNA, the CDR3 is TGTGCCAGCAGCTTAGGGGGGCTGGTGCAGTACTTC.

The chain has TRBV10-3 and TRBJ2-3, with 8 nucleotides matching TRBD1. CDR1 ENHRY and CDR2 SYGVKD come from the germline V gene. J gave up 4 bases and V 4 bases, and 7 bases lay outside the gene matches. The CDR3 loop spans 15 amino acids. CDR3 sequence (DNA): TGTGCCATCAGTGTCGAGACAGGGGTATCAGATACGCAGTATTTT. It codes for CAISVETGVSDTQYF.

V is TRBV29-1 and J is TRBJ2-3, with 9 bases aligning to TRBD2. This CDR3 has 14 residues. Unmatched junction bases numbered 3, after V lost 4 bases and J lost 1 base. The V gene's germline CDR1 is SQVTM and CDR2 ANQGSEA. The CDR3 reads CSVGVAGGTDTQYF. CDR3 in DNA: TGCAGCGTTGGGGTAGCGGGGGGCACAGATACGCAGTATTTT.

This sequence joins TRBV30 and TRBJ2-7; tentatively, D is TRBD2 (5 bases). The CDR3 contains 13 residues. Germline lookup yields CDR1 GTSNPN and CDR2 SVGIG (reference sequence). V was clipped by 2 bases and J by 6 bases, with 14 bases between them. The CDR3 coding sequence is TGTGCCTGGAGTCCCGGGGTAGTGGGCGAGCAGTACTTC. Protein: CAWSPGVVGEQYF.

This rearrangement joins TRBV6-1 to TRBJ1-4; 7 nucleotides align to TRBD1. CDR3 size: 15 residues. Trimming removed 2 bases from V and 4 bases from J; junction bases left unmatched: 4. Per germline, CDR1 MNHNS and CDR2 SASEGT. CDR3 coding DNA: TGTGCCAGCAGTGAAACAGGGGCACGTAATGAAAAACTGTTTTTT. It specifies CASSETGARNEKLFF.

The V gene is TRBV5-6, the J gene TRBJ1-1; tentative D call: TRBD1 (6 bases). The CDR3 consists of 15 residues. V lost 0 bases and J lost 0, with 9 bases in between. Germline V lookup: CDR1 SGHDT, CDR2 YYEEEE. The CDR3 reads CASSLAGVLNTEAFF. The CDR3 bases are TGTGCCAGCAGCTTGGCAGGGGTGCTGAACACTGAAGCTTTCTTT.

The V call is TRBV9, the J call TRBJ1-4; 9 bases are shared with TRBD1. V was pared by 4 bases and J by 7 bases, with 11 bases of the junction left unmatched. CDR1 is SGDLS and CDR2 is YYNGEE in the germline V gene. The CDR3 runs 16 residues. The CDR3: CASSKNNRGRSEKLFF. The CDR3 nucleotides are TGTGCCAGCAGCAAAAACAACAGGGGGCGAAGTGAAAAACTGTTTTTT.